This T cell receptor beta chain derives from a study of cytomegalovirus exposure and HLA in healthy donors. Background on the study: Across 300 to 400 genotyped donors, about 80% landed in the Caucasian-associated ancestry cluster.

As regards this clone: Its antigen is not identified.

Use of 60 Vbeta and 13 Jbeta primers characterized the PCR. Sequencing used immunoSEQ multiplex PCR; TCRdb keeps in-frame clones, though not all of them. The sample shows about 130,000 clones, more than 70% of them seen only once. Notes on the study in general: In vitro, a few CMV-associated chains proved specific for CMV antigens.

The CDR3 is 14 amino acids. Trimming cost V 4 bases and J 11 bases, with 16 bases left between them. Germline V gene sequence: CDR1 SGHRS, CDR2 YFSETQ. Sequencing was done on a sample of PBMCs. The chain is built from TRBV5-1 and TRBJ1-6; weak D call: TRBD1 (5 bases). This TCR derives from a woman between 55 and 75 years old in good health and CMV-seronegative. The DNA for the CDR3 is TGCGCCAGCAGCCAACACACGACAGTTCCACCCCTCCACTTT. Its translation: CASSQHTTVPPLHF.